This TCR beta chain was sequenced during a study of control samples from healthy donors and cancer patients. The count of this clone is one. The assay was immunoSEQ multiplex PCR, and TCRdb's table has in-frame clones only and misses some. The sample holds 60,000 to 75,000 clones; over 85% are singletons and the top ten take over 4.5%. Trimming at V came to 3 bases and at J to 2 bases, leaving 3 bases not matched to a gene. CDR3 length: 14 residues. The germline gives CDR1 SGDLS, CDR2 YYNGEE. The rearrangement links TRBV9 to TRBJ2-5, with TRBD1 identical over 8 bases. The sample comprised PBMCs. The TCR comes from a man aged 55 to 69 with colorectal cancer. The CDR3 region is CASSADRGQETQYF. The CDR3 bases are TGTGCCAGCAGCGCCGACAGGGGACAAGAGACCCAGTACTTC.